Below, 5 T cell receptor beta chains from the same sample are listed, as sequenced in a study of pediatric ulcerative colitis. Assay used: immunoSEQ multiplex PCR; TCRdb lists only in-frame clones, some missing. Among 20,000 to 25,000 clones listed, around 64% were seen once. During colonoscopy, one to two rectal pinch biopsies were collected. Sequenced: gut tissue. These receptor sequences come from a boy under 18 with severe ulcerative colitis.

The chain combines TRBV5-1 with TRBJ2-7, with D possibly matching TRBD2 (5 bases). This CDR3 contains 15 residues. Trimming cost V 4 bases and J 2 bases, with 16 bases left between them. Germline CDR1 SGHRS, CDR2 YFSETQ. The chain's CDR3 is CASSEAVPVPYEQYF. The CDR3 DNA follows: TGCGCCAGCAGCGAAGCGGTCCCGGTTCCCTACGAGCAGTACTTC.

This rearrangement joins TRBV19 to TRBJ1-2; 8 bases are a match to TRBD1. Trimming cost V 7 bases and J 3 bases; bases outside gene matches: 10. This CDR3 spans 15 amino acids. CDR1 is LNHDA, CDR2 SQIVND, per germline (reference sequence). This chain's CDR3 is CASIQGGNRHYGYTF. DNA for the CDR3: TGTGCCAGTATACAGGGGGGAAATCGGCACTATGGCTACACCTTC.

CDR3 sequence (DNA): TGTGCCTGGAGCAGGGACCTAAGGGTCTATGGCTACACCTTC. Translation gives CAWSRDLRVYGYTF. The chain couples TRBV30 to TRBJ1-2, with D maybe TRBD1 (5 bases). CDR1 is GTSNPN and CDR2 is SVGIG in the germline V gene (reference sequence). The CDR3 is made up of 14 amino acids. Between the trimmed V and J ends, which lost 3 bases and 4 bases, there was a span of 15 bases. The whole variable domain, remainder taken from reference TRBV30 and TRBJ1-2, is SQTIHQWPATLVQPVGSPLSLECTVEGTSNPNLYWYRQAAGRGLQLLFYSVGIGQISSEVPQNLSASRPQDRQFILSSKKLLLSDSGFYLCAWSRDLRVYGYTFGSGTRLTVV.

The gene calls are TRBV7-7 and TRBJ1-5; D might be TRBD1 (6 bases). The CDR3 totals 15 residues. V gave up 10 bases and J gave up 0 bases, with 16 bases separating them. Germline CDR1 and CDR2: SSHAT and FNYEAQ (reference sequence). The CDR3 DNA reads TGTGCCACCCCAGAATGGACAGATAGCAATCAGCCCCAGCATTTT. Encoded protein: CATPEWTDSNQPQHF.

The chain recombines TRBV4-1 with TRBJ2-7; D is uncertain. CDR1 MGHRA and CDR2 YSYEKL come from the germline V gene. This CDR3 is built from 13 residues. Trimming removed 0 bases from V and 5 bases from J, with 8 bases in between. The CDR3 nucleotides are TGCGCCAGCAGCCAAGATGGACGGCACGAGCAGTACTTC. This gives the protein CASSQDGRHEQYF.